The rows below give T cell receptor beta chains drawn from one sample of a study of blood T cells in healthy people across ages. TCRdb passed the 5' RACE reads through MiXCR, listing each CDR3 protein once. The sample lists about 2 million distinct CDR3 sequences, about 49% seen once, with around 2.1% in the top ten. Sequencing was carried out using blood. The source is a woman aged 40-49 years in good health. Each CDR3 is given with its conserved first and last residue. The order of the fields is V gene, clone size, D gene, J gene, CDR3 protein, CDR3 DNA. D genes are given only for firm matches. Expanded clones are given a class, and other clones once, few, many or no size at all.

TRBV5-1	-	TRBD1	TRBJ2-3	CASSSGTDPTDTQYF	TGCGCCAGCAGCTCAGGGACAGATCCCACAGATACGCAGTATTTT
TRBV18	few	-	TRBJ2-3	CASSPELQASTDTQYF	TGTGCCAGCTCACCGGAACTTCAAGCTAGCACAGATACGCAGTATTTT
TRBV4-3	-	-	TRBJ2-5	CASSQEALGIGQETQYF	TGCGCCAGCAGCCAAGAGGCTCTAGGTATTGGCCAAGAGACCCAGTACTTC
TRBV18	few	-	TRBJ2-3	CASSPPRAPTDTQYF	TGTGCCAGCTCACCACCGAGGGCCCCCACAGATACGCAGTATTTT
TRBV6-5	-	-	TRBJ2-3	CASSYKGVRGMPQYF	TGTGCCAGCAGTTACAAAGGGGTTAGGGGCATGCCGCAGTATTTT
TRBV7-9	few	-	TRBJ2-5	CASTVQEETQYF	TGTGCCAGCACCGTTCAGGAAGAGACCCAGTACTTC
TRBV24-1	-	TRBD1	TRBJ2-1	CATSEHGTGRAREQFF	TGTGCCACCAGTGAGCACGGGACAGGGAGGGCCAGAGAGCAGTTCTTC
TRBV4-3	-	TRBD2	TRBJ2-1	CASSPEIGLAGRYNEQFF	TGCGCCAGCAGCCCGGAAATCGGACTAGCGGGGAGATACAATGAGCAGTTCTTC
TRBV2	-	TRBD2	TRBJ2-5	CASSGDYQETQYF	TGTGCCAGCAGCGGGGACTATCAAGAGACCCAGTACTTC
TRBV24-1	once	-	TRBJ1-2	CATSEGAGGYTF	TGTGCCACCAGTGAAGGGGCTGGTGGCTACACCTTC
TRBV6-2/TRBV6-3	-	TRBD2	TRBJ2-5	CASSYPNGLAAYF	TGTGCCAGCAGTTACCCGAATGGACTAGCTGCGTACTTC
TRBV7-2	-	-	TRBJ2-1	CASSPRLVEGENEQFF	TGTGCCAGCAGCCCTCGCTTGGTAGAGGGGGAGAATGAGCAGTTCTTC
TRBV25-1	-	TRBD1	TRBJ2-1	CASSEWGTVQETQFF	TGTGCCAGCAGTGAATGGGGGACAGTACAAGAGACCCAGTTCTTC
TRBV6-5	once	TRBD2	TRBJ2-3	CACRWGGTDTQYF	TGTGCCTGCCGGTGGGGGGGAACAGATACGCAGTATTTT
TRBV20-1	many	TRBD2	TRBJ2-7	CSARDGPSGGTRNFYEQYF	TGCAGTGCTAGAGATGGGCCTAGCGGGGGGACCCGGAATTTTTACGAGCAGTACTTC
TRBV4-1	once	TRBD2	TRBJ2-1	CPSSPWTSGGAHEQFF	TGCCCCAGCAGCCCCTGGACTAGCGGGGGGGCCCATGAGCAGTTCTTC
TRBV6-1	once	-	TRBJ2-3	CASTEPFEGFTDTQYF	TGTGCCAGCACGGAGCCATTCGAGGGCTTCACAGATACGCAGTATTTT
TRBV6-5	-	TRBD2	TRBJ2-5	CASSSQGTSRETQYF	TGTGCCAGCAGTAGCCAAGGGACTAGCCGGGAGACCCAGTACTTC
TRBV7-8	-	-	TRBJ2-7	CASSLDGTVPYEQYF	TGTGCCAGCAGCTTAGATGGGACGGTACCCTACGAGCAGTACTTC
TRBV12-3/TRBV12-4	few	TRBD2	TRBJ2-1	CASRKQGTSGGGISVVLGNEQFF	TGTGCCAGCAGGAAACAAGGGACTAGCGGGGGGGGTATTTCCGTTGTGCTAGGTAATGAGCAGTTCTTC
TRBV6-1	-	-	TRBJ2-7	CASSEAVVSSYEQYF	TGTGCCAGCAGTGAAGCGGTAGTGAGCTCCTACGAGCAGTACTTC
TRBV7-2	few	-	TRBJ2-4	CASSLRLGLDIQYF	TGTGCCAGCAGCTTAAGACTAGGGTTGGACATTCAGTACTTC
TRBV7-2	once	TRBD2	TRBJ2-4	CASSLRVAGAIIQYF	TGTGCCAGCAGCTTACGAGTAGCGGGGGCCATAATTCAGTACTTC
TRBV24-1	-	-	TRBJ2-3	CATSDSGQGSDTQYF	TGTGCCACCAGTGATTCTGGGCAGGGCTCAGATACGCAGTATTTT
TRBV4-1	-	TRBD1	TRBJ2-3	CASSQAGGDTDTQYF	TGCGCCAGCAGCCAAGCAGGGGGCGACACAGATACGCAGTATTTT
TRBV6-5	few	-	TRBJ1-5	CASSPQGGNNQPQHF	TGTGCCAGCAGTCCTCAGGGTGGGAACAATCAGCCCCAGCATTTT
TRBV28	-	TRBD1	TRBJ2-7	CASRRSRTGSYKQYF	TGTGCCAGCAGACGGTCGAGGACAGGTTCCTACAAGCAGTACTTC
TRBV12-3/TRBV12-4	once	TRBD1	TRBJ1-2	CASSLHARDRGIEGYTF	TGTGCCAGCAGCCTCCACGCCCGGGACAGGGGGATTGAGGGCTACACCTTC
TRBV20-1	-	TRBD1	TRBJ1-2	CSARAAQGDYGYTF	TGCAGTGCTAGAGCTGCCCAGGGGGATTATGGCTACACCTTC
TRBV7-2	once	-	TRBJ2-5	CASSPQGFAETQYF	TGTGCCAGCAGCCCGCAGGGGTTTGCAGAGACCCAGTACTTC
TRBV6-1	-	-	TRBJ1-2	CASSEVGRNYGYTF	TGTGCCAGCAGTGAAGTAGGACGTAACTATGGCTACACCTTC